The 32 T cell receptor beta chains below come from one sample, sequenced in a study of human T cells and chemical hapten exposure. TCRdb passed the 5' RACE reads through MiXCR, listing each CDR3 protein once. The sample consists of more than 75,000 distinct CDR3 sequences, 15% to 20% of them appearing once. Unfractionated whole blood served as the source for total RNA extraction. These receptors were collected from a female donor in good health.

The chain has TRBV7-2 and TRBJ1-1; possible D gene TRBD1, 5 bases. The CDR3 has 13 amino acids. The germline V gene has CDR1 SGHTA and CDR2 FQGNSA. Trimming stripped 10 bases from V and 2 bases from J, with 14 bases between. Here the CDR3 reads CATTLRGNTEAFF. CDR3 in DNA: TGTGCCACCACCCTTAGGGGCAACACTGAAGCTTTCTTT. Combining the CDR3 with reference TRBV7-2 and TRBJ1-1 gives the whole variable domain GAGVSQSPSNKVTEKGKDVELRCDPISGHTALYWYRQSLGQGLEFLIYFQGNSAPDKSGLPSDRFSAERTGGSVSTLTIQRTQQEDSAVYLCATTLRGNTEAFFGQGTRLTVV.

J is TRBJ1-4 and V is TRBV18, with D unresolved. Germline V gene sequence: CDR1 KGHSH, CDR2 LQKENI. With 2 bases removed from V and 8 bases from J, the gap between germline ends came to 15 bases. The CDR3 extends over 15 amino acids. CDR3 protein: CASSPEWGLREKLFF. CDR3 sequence (DNA): TGTGCCAGCTCACCAGAATGGGGTCTACGAGAAAAACTGTTTTTT.

The rearrangement uses TRBV5-5 and TRBJ1-4, with a possible D match to TRBD1 (5 bases). Germline assignment: CDR1 SGHKS and CDR2 YYEKEE (reference sequence). The length of the CDR3 is 13 residues. V was shortened by 8 bases and J by 3 bases, with 11 bases between the two germline ends. CDR3 in amino acids: CASGEGPNEKLFF. The CDR3 DNA reads as TGTGCCAGTGGGGAGGGGCCTAATGAAAAACTGTTTTTT.

This clonotype has just a few counts. The chain carries TRBV15 and TRBJ1-2, with D unclear. This CDR3 comprises 15 residues. Trimming pared 3 bases from V and 4 bases from J, leaving 15 bases between. Germline V gene lookup returns CDR1 LNHNV and CDR2 YYDKDF (reference sequence). The CDR3 reads CATSSRVLGTYGYTF. The CDR3 DNA sequence: TGTGCCACCAGCAGTAGAGTTCTGGGAACCTATGGCTACACCTTC.

The chain carries TRBV20-1 and TRBJ2-7; TRBD1 might be the D (6 bases). Trimming removed 4 bases from V and 3 bases from J, with 16 bases in between. The CDR3 sequence is 14 residues long. From germline, CDR1 is DFQATT and CDR2 SNEGSKA (reference sequence). This CDR3 is CSANPIRGGYEQYF. The DNA of the CDR3 is TGCAGTGCTAACCCCATTAGAGGGGGCTACGAGCAGTACTTC.

This chain uses TRBV7-2 with TRBJ2-3, with 9 bases matching TRBD2. This CDR3 spans 15 amino acids. The germline gives CDR1 SGHTA, CDR2 FQGNSA. J gave up 1 base and V 5 bases, and 4 bases lay outside the gene matches. CDR3 nucleotide sequence: TGTGCCAGCAGCCCTAGCGGGGTAGGCACAGATACGCAGTATTTT. This translates into CASSPSGVGTDTQYF. Filled out from reference TRBV7-2 and TRBJ2-3, the complete variable domain reads GAGVSQSPSNKVTEKGKDVELRCDPISGHTALYWYRQSLGQGLEFLIYFQGNSAPDKSGLPSDRFSAERTGGSVSTLTIQRTQQEDSAVYLCASSPSGVGTDTQYFGPGTRLTVL.

This clonotype occurred a few times. The chain couples TRBV18 to TRBJ1-1; D is uncertain. The CDR3 length is 15 residues. Trimming pared 1 base from V and 1 base from J, leaving 10 bases between. Looked up from germline, CDR1 is KGHSH and CDR2 is LQKENI. CDR3 bases: TGTGCCAGCTCACCACTTGATAAGGGGAACACTGAAGCTTTCTTT. Translated, it gives CASSPLDKGNTEAFF.

This chain links TRBV6-5 with TRBJ2-7, with 10 bases that match TRBD1. With V trimmed by 0 bases and J by 3 bases, 5 bases remained unmatched. Germline V lookup: CDR1 MNHEY, CDR2 SVGAGI. The CDR3 has 16 amino acids. The CDR3 loop reads CASSYSRTGGLYEQYF. The CDR3 DNA sequence: TGTGCCAGCAGTTACTCGAGGACAGGGGGTCTCTACGAGCAGTACTTC.

V usage is TRBV14 and J usage is TRBJ1-1, with D unresolved. The V and J ends lost 1 base and 1 base respectively, with 10 bases between them. Germline V gene sequence: CDR1 SGHDN, CDR2 FVKESK. This CDR3 comprises 15 residues. The CDR3 is CASSQVPPANTEAFF. CDR3 nucleotide sequence: TGTGCCAGCAGCCAAGTACCCCCCGCGAACACTGAAGCTTTCTTT.

This clonotype turned up a few times. The chain couples TRBV25-1 to TRBJ2-5; no clear D. Trimming left V 6 bases short and J 4 bases short, with 9 bases between. The CDR3 totals 12 residues. Germline CDR1 is MGHDK and CDR2 is SYGVNS. Written as DNA, the CDR3 is TGTGCCAGCAGCCGAATTGGAGAGACCCAGTACTTC. Residues: CASSRIGETQYF. The variable domain in full, completed from reference TRBV25-1 and TRBJ2-5, reads EADIYQTPRYLVIGTGKKITLECSQTMGHDKMYWYQQDPGMELHLIHYSYGVNSTEKGDLSSESTVSRIRTEHFPLTLESARPSHTSQYLCASSRIGETQYFGPGTRLLVL.

This clonotype was observed a handful of times. The chain uses TRBV28 and TRBJ2-1; weak D call: TRBD2 (6 bases). The CDR3 extends over 19 amino acids. Trimming left V 3 bases short and J 6 bases short, with 27 bases between. Germline V gene sequence: CDR1 MDHEN, CDR2 SYDVKM. This chain's CDR3 is CASSLRRDSSGFPINEQFF. The CDR3 nucleotides read TGTGCCAGCAGTTTGCGCCGGGACTCGAGTGGTTTCCCCATCAATGAGCAGTTCTTC. Full variable domain (missing parts from reference TRBV28 and TRBJ2-1): DVKVTQSSRYLVKRTGEKVFLECVQDMDHENMFWYRQDPGLGLRLIYFSYDVKMKEKGDIPEGYSVSREKKERFSLILESASTNQTSMYLCASSLRRDSSGFPINEQFFGPGTRLTVL.

This clonotype was observed many times. The rearrangement uses TRBV29-1 and TRBJ1-1, with no clear D. There are 10 residues in the CDR3. The germline V gene has CDR1 SQVTM and CDR2 ANQGSEA. V dropped 7 bases and J dropped 1 base, with 4 bases sitting between them. In DNA form, the CDR3 reads TGCAGCGCACGGAACACTGAAGCTTTCTTT. It encodes CSARNTEAFF.

DNA for the CDR3: TGTGCCAGCAGTACCGACGCTAAACGGTCGTTGGGGACTGAAGCTTTCTTT. Translation gives CASSTDAKRSLGTEAFF. The rearrangement links TRBV6-1 to TRBJ1-1; D is ambiguous. Deletions cut 5 bases from V and 5 bases from J, with 24 bases between. In germline, CDR1 is MNHNS, CDR2 SASEGT. The CDR3 covers 17 residues.

This clonotype showed up many times. This chain links TRBV4-3 with TRBJ1-6, with D tentatively TRBD1 (6 bases). The germline gives CDR1 LGHNA, CDR2 YSLEER. The CDR3 totals 16 residues. V shed 0 bases and J shed 7 bases, with 13 bases lying between them. This chain's CDR3 is CASSQDDAGTNSPLHF. In nucleotides, the CDR3 is TGCGCCAGCAGCCAAGATGACGCCGGGACAAATTCACCCCTCCACTTT.

Many counts were recorded for this clonotype. This chain links TRBV20-1 with TRBJ1-5; a weak D match, TRBD1 (6 bases). Germline CDR1 reads DFQATT; CDR2 reads SNEGSKA (reference sequence). Trimming removed 8 bases at V and 0 bases at J, with 17 bases between. The CDR3 runs 15 residues. The CDR3 sequence: CSPNTGRDSNQPQHF. The CDR3 DNA sequence: TGCAGTCCCAACACAGGGCGGGATAGCAATCAGCCCCAGCATTTT.

This clonotype was seen only a few times. The chain carries TRBV6-1 and TRBJ2-1; 9 nucleotides align to TRBD2. The CDR3 has 14 amino acids. V gave up 3 bases and J gave up 6 bases; unmatched junction bases: 3. Germline V gives CDR1 MNHNS, CDR2 SASEGT. This CDR3 reads CASSEASGTNEQFF. CDR3 nucleotide sequence: TGTGCCAGCAGTGAGGCTAGCGGGACCAATGAGCAGTTCTTC.

The rearrangement links TRBV5-5 to TRBJ1-1; 9 bases align to TRBD1. The V gene's germline CDR1 is SGHKS and CDR2 YYEKEE (reference sequence). The CDR3 is 14 amino acids. The junction had 6 bases not matched to a gene; V was cut back by 6 bases and J by 3 bases. The CDR3 bases are TGTGCCAGCACCCGACAGGGGGGCGACACTGAAGCTTTCTTT. Its translation: CASTRQGGDTEAFF.

This chain uses TRBV11-2 with TRBJ2-1; no clear D gene. The CDR3 consists of 12 residues. Per germline, CDR1 SGHAT and CDR2 FQNNGV. V was cut by 0 bases and J by 9 bases, with 6 bases left in between. CDR3 sequence: CASSLDRTEQFF. The CDR3 DNA reads as TGTGCCAGCAGCTTAGATCGGACTGAGCAGTTCTTC.

The chain combines TRBV29-1 with TRBJ2-3; 11 nucleotides align to TRBD2. Per the germline V gene, CDR1 is SQVTM and CDR2 is ANQGSEA. The V and J ends lost 6 bases and 2 bases, in that order; junction bases with no gene match: 4. CDR3 length: 14 amino acids. In DNA, the CDR3 is TGCAGCGTAACGACTAGCGGGAACACAGATACGCAGTATTTT. Residues: CSVTTSGNTDTQYF.

The chain is built from TRBV11-2 and TRBJ2-5; D perhaps matches TRBD2 (6 bases). Germline V gene data show CDR1 as SGHAT and CDR2 as FQNNGV. V was cut by 5 bases and J by 3 bases, with 25 bases left in between. This CDR3 spans 18 amino acids. The CDR3 spells CASSNDGGSVRPEETQYF. The CDR3, as DNA: TGTGCCAGCAGCAACGACGGAGGGTCCGTTCGTCCAGAAGAGACCCAGTACTTC.

The table lists this clonotype with a few counts. V and J are TRBV5-6 and TRBJ1-3; D is perhaps TRBD1 (5 bases). Deletions cut 1 base from V and 0 bases from J, with 11 bases between. CDR1 and CDR2 (germline): SGHDT, YYEEEE. The CDR3 has 16 residues. CDR3 in DNA: TGTGCCAGCAGCTTGATGTGGGGCGGCTCTGGAAACACCATATATTTT. Protein sequence: CASSLMWGGSGNTIYF.

This clonotype occurred many times. The chain couples TRBV6-6 to TRBJ1-3; D perhaps matches TRBD1 (5 bases). Germline loops: CDR1 MNHNY, CDR2 SVGAGI (reference sequence). The CDR3 is 15 residues long. V dropped 6 bases and J dropped 4 bases, with 16 bases sitting between them. CDR3 sequence: CASRTDTQGGNTIYF. The CDR3 DNA is TGTGCCAGCAGGACGGACACCCAAGGGGGAAACACCATATATTTT.

V usage is TRBV3-1 and J usage is TRBJ2-3; perhaps TRBD1 as D (6 bases). Germline V CDR1 and CDR2: LGHDT, YNNKEL (reference sequence). The CDR3 loop spans 16 amino acids. V lost 4 bases and J 0 bases, leaving 14 bases between the germline ends. Written as DNA, the CDR3 is TGTGCCAGCAGCCGAAGTCCAGGGGCTAGCACAGATACGCAGTATTTT. It codes for CASSRSPGASTDTQYF.

V is TRBV29-1 and J is TRBJ1-3, with 11 positions matching TRBD1. J was trimmed by 4 bases and V by 3 bases; bases with no gene match: 2. The germline CDR1 and CDR2 sequences are SQVTM and ANQGSEA. This CDR3 region has 14 residues. The CDR3 DNA reads as TGCAGCGTTGAGGACAGGGGGCCAGGAAACACCATATATTTT. Translation gives CSVEDRGPGNTIYF.

This clonotype turned up a few times. V usage is TRBV30 and J usage is TRBJ2-1; D is ambiguous. Germline V gene lookup returns CDR1 GTSNPN and CDR2 SVGIG (reference sequence). Trimming pared 2 bases from V and 5 bases from J, leaving 1 base between. This CDR3 spans 10 amino acids. In nucleotides, the CDR3 is TGTGCCTGGAGTCACAATGAGCAGTTCTTC. Amino acids: CAWSHNEQFF.

This clonotype was detected only a few times. This chain uses TRBV13 with TRBJ2-7; 12 bases are a match to TRBD2. Germline V lookup: CDR1 PRHDT, CDR2 FYEKMQ (reference sequence). Trimming at V came to 3 bases and at J to 7 bases, leaving 4 bases not matched to a gene. CDR3 size: 14 residues. The CDR3 bases are TGTGCCAGCAGCTTTCTAGCGGGAGGGCTTGAGCAGTACTTC. Protein: CASSFLAGGLEQYF.

This chain joins TRBV18 and TRBJ1-4; TRBD1 is a possible D gene (5 bases). The ends were cut back, 3 bases at V and 0 bases at J, with 14 bases in the middle. This CDR3 comprises 17 residues. Germline V gives CDR1 KGHSH, CDR2 LQKENI. CDR3 sequence (DNA): TGTGCCAGCTCACCTCAACAGGAACCTGCAACTAATGAAAAACTGTTTTTT. Translated, it gives CASSPQQEPATNEKLFF.

In this sample, this clonotype turned up a few times. This CDR3 reads CASSYSAHGSEAFF. The DNA of the CDR3 is TGTGCCAGCAGTTACTCCGCCCATGGCTCTGAAGCTTTCTTT. The V and J genes are TRBV6-5 and TRBJ1-1; D unclear. The germline V gene has CDR1 MNHEY and CDR2 SVGAGI. V gave up 0 bases and J gave up 6 bases, with 11 bases separating them. The CDR3 is made up of 14 amino acids.

This clonotype has only a few counts. The chain has TRBV5-1 and TRBJ1-2; 10 bases agree with TRBD1. Unmatched junction bases numbered 2, after V lost 0 bases and J lost 6 bases. Germline CDR1 SGHRS, CDR2 YFSETQ. The CDR3 loop spans 14 amino acids. The CDR3 here is CASSLAGTGDGYTF. In nucleotides, the CDR3 is TGCGCCAGCAGCTTGGCCGGGACAGGGGATGGCTACACCTTC.

The V and J genes are TRBV30 and TRBJ2-7; D is unclear. This CDR3 contains 12 residues. V lost 2 bases, J lost 1 base, and 6 bases lay in between. CDR1 GTSNPN and CDR2 SVGIG come from the germline V gene (reference sequence). CDR3 sequence reads: CAWSYTSYEQYF. DNA of the CDR3: TGTGCCTGGAGTTACACGTCCTACGAGCAGTACTTC.

This clonotype came up many times. The V gene is TRBV28, the J gene TRBJ1-6; perhaps TRBD1 as D (5 bases). Germline loops: CDR1 MDHEN, CDR2 SYDVKM. The CDR3 sequence is 14 residues long. Trimming cost V 4 bases and J 6 bases, with 10 bases left between them. The chain's CDR3 is CASSSGPFNSPLHF. CDR3 nucleotides: TGTGCCAGCAGTTCGGGACCGTTTAATTCACCCCTCCACTTT.

The V and J genes are TRBV29-1 and TRBJ2-3, with 9 nucleotides matching TRBD2. Germline V lookup: CDR1 SQVTM, CDR2 ANQGSEA. V trimming: 6 bases; J trimming: 8 bases; junction bases outside the gene matches: 9. The CDR3 totals 13 residues. The CDR3 sequence: CSVEPGLASTQYF. The CDR3 coding sequence is TGCAGCGTCGAACCGGGACTAGCCTCTACGCAGTATTTT.